Listed below are T cell receptor beta chains from one sample, sequenced in a study of cytomegalovirus exposure and HLA in healthy donors. Here immunoSEQ multiplex PCR was the method, and the copy in TCRdb shows in-frame clones only, minus some. The sample includes about 280,000 clones, roughly 88% seen only once; the top ten take about 0.9%. The specimen sequenced was PBMCs. All receptors derive from a woman aged 18-29 years in good health and CMV-seronegative. Each CDR3 is given with its conserved first and last residue. D genes are given only for firm matches. Some rows have no size entry. The others give once, few or many, or a class for an expanded clone.

TRBD1,TRBV28,NA,TRBJ1-6,TGTGCCAGCAGCCTCACCGGGACAGGGTTCTCCTATAATTCACCCCTCCACTTT,CASSLTGTGFSYNSPLHF
NA,TRBV5-4,NA,TRBJ2-1,TGTGCCAGCAGCTTAGGACAGAACTCCTACAATGAGCAGTTCTTC,CASSLGQNSYNEQFF
TRBD2,TRBV19,once,TRBJ2-1,TGTGCCTCAGGGACTATTAACAATGAGCAGTTCTTC,CASGTINNEQFF
TRBD2,TRBV5-1,NA,TRBJ2-5,TGCGCCAGCGGCTTAGCGGGAGTCGCGACCCAGTACTTC,CASGLAGVATQYF
TRBD1,TRBV27,NA,TRBJ2-1,TGTGCCAGCAGGCGGACAGGGTACGTGAACAATGAGCAGTTCTTC,CASRRTGYVNNEQFF
TRBD2,TRBV30,NA,TRBJ2-5,TGTGCCTGGAGCGGGAGGGCCAAGGAGACCCAGTACTTC,CAWSGRAKETQYF
TRBD1,TRBV7-9,NA,TRBJ2-7,TGTGCCAGCAGCTTAGGGTTGGGGGACAGGAATACTTACGAGCAGTACTTC,CASSLGLGDRNTYEQYF
NA,TRBV6-6,NA,TRBJ2-5,TGTGCCAGCAGGCGAACAGGGTCTGGAGAGACCCAGTACTTC,CASRRTGSGETQYF
TRBD1,TRBV6-5,NA,TRBJ1-2,TGTGCCACAGGGAGACAGGGCAACTATGGCTACACCTTC,CATGRQGNYGYTF
NA,TRBV2,once,TRBJ1-1,TGTGCCAGCAGTGCCTACAGGGATATGAACACTGAAGCTTTCTTT,CASSAYRDMNTEAFF
NA,TRBV10-1,few,TRBJ2-5,TGCGCCAGCAGTGAGTCGGGTGTAGCGCAACAGTACTTC,CASSESGVAQQYF
TRBD1,TRBV7-8,NA,TRBJ1-2,TGTGCCAGCAGCTTTCCGGGACAGGGGACCGCCTATGGCTACACCTTC,CASSFPGQGTAYGYTF
TRBD2,TRBV18,NA,TRBJ2-1,TGTGCCAGCTCATCTTCAACATTCTTAGCGGGAGGGCTCAATGAGCAGTTCTTC,CASSSSTFLAGGLNEQFF
TRBD1,TRBV18,NA,TRBJ2-2,TGTGCCAGCTCACGTCGGACAGGCCGCGGCACCGGGGAGCTGTTTTTT,CASSRRTGRGTGELFF
TRBD1,TRBV7-2,NA,TRBJ2-7,TGTGCCAGCAGCTTAGAACAGGGGGACGAGCAGTACTTC,CASSLEQGDEQYF
NA,TRBV11-2,NA,TRBJ1-1,TGTGCCAGCAGCCGTAGGGCAGGGCCAGACACTGAAGCTTTCTTT,CASSRRAGPDTEAFF
TRBD1,TRBV5-6,NA,TRBJ2-1,TGTGCCAGCTCTACAGGGGGCGCGGGGGAGCAGTTCTTC,CASSTGGAGEQFF
TRBD1,TRBV5-1,NA,TRBJ2-7,TGCGCCAGCAGCTTGGCCGGGACAGCCTCCTACGAGCAGTACTTC,CASSLAGTASYEQYF
TRBD1,TRBV6-5,once,TRBJ2-7,TGTGCCAGCAGTTACTTCACCGGGACAGGTACCTACGAGCAGTACTTC,CASSYFTGTGTYEQYF
NA,TRBV28,NA,TRBJ2-1,TGTGCCAGCAGTATCCTACGGGAGAGGCTGCGCAATGAGCAGTTCTTC,CASSILRERLRNEQFF
TRBD1,TRBV28,NA,TRBJ2-1,TGTGCCAGCAGTTTTGGACAGGTCCCCTACAATGAGCAGTTCTTC,CASSFGQVPYNEQFF
TRBD1,TRBV9,NA,TRBJ1-2,TGTGCCAGCAGCGACACAGGGGGTGGCTACACCTTC,CASSDTGGGYTF
NA,TRBV5-4,NA,TRBJ2-1,TGTGCCAGCAGCTCCCAGGCACTTGAGCAGTTCTTC,CASSSQALEQFF
NA,TRBV5-1,NA,TRBJ1-6,TGCGCCAGCAGCTTGGACCAGGGTAATTCACCCCTCCACTTT,CASSLDQGNSPLHF
TRBD1,TRBV7-2,NA,TRBJ1-5,TGTGCCAGCAGCTCGGACAGGGTGGGCCAGCCCCAGCATTTT,CASSSDRVGQPQHF
TRBD2,TRBV5-1,NA,TRBJ2-2,TGCGCCAGCAGCTTGGGGCTAGCGGGGGCGAACACCGGGGAGCTGTTTTTT,CASSLGLAGANTGELFF
NA,TRBV7-2,NA,TRBJ2-7,TGTGCCAGCAGGAGGGGGTGGGCTAGCTCCTACGAGCAGTACTTC,CASRRGWASSYEQYF
NA,TRBV5-1,NA,TRBJ1-2,TGCGCCAGCAGCCTACCTGGGACTGGGAATGGCTACACCTTC,CASSLPGTGNGYTF
NA,TRBV11-3,NA,TRBJ2-1,TGTGCCAGCAGCTTAGGGCCCGAAAATGAGCAGTTCTTC,CASSLGPENEQFF
NA,TRBV19,NA,TRBJ1-1,TGTGCCAGTAACCCTAATTTTGGAGCTGAAGCTTTCTTT,CASNPNFGAEAFF
TRBD1,TRBV19,NA,TRBJ2-6,TGTGCCAGTAGTATAGGTGGGACAGGGGGCGCTTTTCAGGCCAACGTCCTGACTTTC,CASSIGGTGGAFQANVLTF